The following is a T cell receptor beta chain sequence with its context. Its antigen is undetermined. These data come from a study of OX40 agonist ivuxolimab in advanced cancers. About the research overall: Partial responses occurred in three patients (one hepatocellular carcinoma, two cutaneous melanoma). Regarding the study as a whole: Some nonresponders additionally presented with little normalized T-cell clonal expansion. Among the lowest peripheral clonal expansion occurred in 0.1-3.0 mg/kg partial responders. CD8+ T cells were the subset that, on average, had more expanded clones than CD4+.

Sequenced by immunoSEQ multiplex PCR; TCRdb stores in-frame clones only, minus some. The table lists around 67,000 clones, 70% to 90% of them singletons. CDR3 length: 15 residues. Per the germline V gene, CDR1 is SGHRS and CDR2 is YFSETQ. The V segment lost 3 bases and the J segment 8 bases; nucleotides outside the gene matches: 4. The V gene is TRBV5-1, the J gene TRBJ2-2; 13 nucleotides line up with TRBD2. Sequencing used CD4+ or CD8+ T cells sorted from blood, obtained in a trial of the OX40 agonist ivuxolimab. The sequence was obtained from an adult with an advanced solid tumor such as melanoma, head and neck, liver or kidney cancer. The CDR3 protein is CASSWGLAGTGELFF. CDR3 bases: TGCGCCAGCAGCTGGGGACTAGCGGGAACTGGGGAGCTGTTTTTT. Using reference TRBV5-1 and TRBJ2-2 for the parts outside the CDR3, the full variable domain is KAGVTQTPRYLIKTRGQQVTLSCSPISGHRSVSWYQQTPGQGLQFLFEYFSETQRNKGNFPGRFSGRQFSNSRSEMNVSTLELGDSALYLCASSWGLAGTGELFFGEGSRLTVL.